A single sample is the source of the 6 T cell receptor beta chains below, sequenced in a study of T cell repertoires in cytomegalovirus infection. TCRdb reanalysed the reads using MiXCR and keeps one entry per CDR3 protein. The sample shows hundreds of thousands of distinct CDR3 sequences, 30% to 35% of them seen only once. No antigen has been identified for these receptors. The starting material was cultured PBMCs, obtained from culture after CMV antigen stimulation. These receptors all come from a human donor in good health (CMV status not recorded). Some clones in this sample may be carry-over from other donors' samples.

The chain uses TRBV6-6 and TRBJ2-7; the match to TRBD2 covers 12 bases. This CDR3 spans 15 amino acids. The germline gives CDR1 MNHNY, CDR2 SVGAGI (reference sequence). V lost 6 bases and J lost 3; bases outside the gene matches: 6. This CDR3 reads CASSLTSGGFYEQYF. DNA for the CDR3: TGTGCCAGCAGCCTAACTAGCGGGGGGTTCTACGAGCAGTACTTC.

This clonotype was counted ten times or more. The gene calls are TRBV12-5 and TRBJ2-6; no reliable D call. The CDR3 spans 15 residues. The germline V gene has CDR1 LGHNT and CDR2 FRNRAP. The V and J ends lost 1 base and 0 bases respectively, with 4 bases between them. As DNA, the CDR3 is TGTGCTAGTGGTTTGGGGCACTCTGGGGCCAACGTCCTGACTTTC. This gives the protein CASGLGHSGANVLTF.

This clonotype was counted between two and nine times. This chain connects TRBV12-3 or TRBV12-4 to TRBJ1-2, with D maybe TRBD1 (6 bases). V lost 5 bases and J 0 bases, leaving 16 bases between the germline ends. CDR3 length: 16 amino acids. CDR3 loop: CASSQETGPSNYGYTF. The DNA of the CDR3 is TGTGCCAGCAGTCAGGAGACAGGCCCCTCTAACTATGGCTACACCTTC.

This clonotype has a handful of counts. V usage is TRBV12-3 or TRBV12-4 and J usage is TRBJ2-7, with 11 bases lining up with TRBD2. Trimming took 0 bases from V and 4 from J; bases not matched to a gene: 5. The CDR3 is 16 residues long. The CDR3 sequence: CASSLAGVAGGYEQYV. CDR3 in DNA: TGTGCCAGCAGTTTAGCCGGTGTAGCGGGAGGGTACGAGCAGTACGTC.

Here the CDR3 DNA reads TGTGCCAGCAGCTCGGGACTTTTGCCTGGGGCCAACGTCCTGACTTTC. Its translation is CASSSGLLPGANVLTF. V gene TRBV7-8 combines with J gene TRBJ2-6; the D gene is possibly TRBD2 (6 bases). V lost 4 bases and J 2 bases, leaving 12 bases between the germline ends. There are 16 residues in the CDR3. CDR1 and CDR2 from the germline V gene are SGHVS and FQNEAQ. The whole variable domain, remainder taken from reference TRBV7-8 and TRBJ2-6, is GAGVSQSPRYKVAKRGQDVALRCDPISGHVSLFWYQQALGQGPEFLTYFQNEAQLDKSGLPSDRFFAERPEGSVSTLKIQRTQQEDSAVYLCASSSGLLPGANVLTFGAGSRLTVL.

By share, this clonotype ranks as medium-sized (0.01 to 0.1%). The CDR3 loop reads CASSATGGPIQETQYF. CDR3 sequence (DNA): TGTGCCAGCAGCGCCACAGGGGGCCCTATTCAAGAGACCCAGTACTTC. The chain employs TRBV9 and TRBJ2-5; TRBD1 aligns across 9 bases. J gave up 2 bases and V 3 bases, and 8 bases lay outside the gene matches. The germline V gene has CDR1 SGDLS and CDR2 YYNGEE. CDR3 size: 16 residues.